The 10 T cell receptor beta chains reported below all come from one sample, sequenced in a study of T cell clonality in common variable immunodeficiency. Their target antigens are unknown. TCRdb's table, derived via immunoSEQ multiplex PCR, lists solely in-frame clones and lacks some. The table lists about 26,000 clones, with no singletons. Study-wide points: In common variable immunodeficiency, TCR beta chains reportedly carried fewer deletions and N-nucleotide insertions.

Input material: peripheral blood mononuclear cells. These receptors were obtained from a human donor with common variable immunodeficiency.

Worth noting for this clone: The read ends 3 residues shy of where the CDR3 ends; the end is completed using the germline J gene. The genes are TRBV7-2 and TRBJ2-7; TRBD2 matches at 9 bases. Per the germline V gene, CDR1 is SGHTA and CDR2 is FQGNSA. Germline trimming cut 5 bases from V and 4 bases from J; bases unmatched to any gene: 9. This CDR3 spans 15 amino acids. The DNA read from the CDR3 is TGTGCCAGCAGCACCGGTCGGACTAGCGTGTACGAG. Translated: CASSTGRTSVYE. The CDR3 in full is CASSTGRTSVYEQYF.

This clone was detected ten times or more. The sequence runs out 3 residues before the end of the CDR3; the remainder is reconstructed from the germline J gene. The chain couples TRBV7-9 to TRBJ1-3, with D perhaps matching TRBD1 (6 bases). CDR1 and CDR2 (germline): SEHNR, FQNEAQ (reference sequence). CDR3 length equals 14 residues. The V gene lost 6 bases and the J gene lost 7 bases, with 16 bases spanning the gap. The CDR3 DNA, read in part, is TGTGCCAGCAGAATACAGGGAGTGGAGAACACC. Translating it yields CASRIQGVENT. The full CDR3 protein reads CASRIQGVENTIYF. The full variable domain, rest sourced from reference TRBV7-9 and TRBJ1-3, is DTGVSQNPRHKITKRGQNVTFRCDPISEHNRLYWYRQTLGQGPEFLTYFQNEAQLEKSRLLSDRFSAERPKGSFSTLEIQRTEQGDSAMYLCASRIQGVENTIYFGEGSWLTVV.

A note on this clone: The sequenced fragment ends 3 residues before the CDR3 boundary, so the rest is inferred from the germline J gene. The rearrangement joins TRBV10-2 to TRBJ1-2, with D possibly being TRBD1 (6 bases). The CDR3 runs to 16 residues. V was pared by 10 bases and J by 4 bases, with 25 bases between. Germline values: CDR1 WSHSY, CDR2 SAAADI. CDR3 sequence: CAIRGLEKGAFYGYTF. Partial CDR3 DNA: TGCGCCATCAGGGGTCTTGAGAAAGGGGCGTTCTATGGC.

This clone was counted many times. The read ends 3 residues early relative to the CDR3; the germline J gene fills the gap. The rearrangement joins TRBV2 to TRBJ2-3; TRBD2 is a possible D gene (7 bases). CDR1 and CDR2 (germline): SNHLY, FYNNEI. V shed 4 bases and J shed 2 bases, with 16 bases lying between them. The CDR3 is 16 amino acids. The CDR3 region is CASSARGALSTDTQYF. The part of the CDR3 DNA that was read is TGTGCCAGCAGTGCCCGGGGGGCCCTATCCACAGATACG.

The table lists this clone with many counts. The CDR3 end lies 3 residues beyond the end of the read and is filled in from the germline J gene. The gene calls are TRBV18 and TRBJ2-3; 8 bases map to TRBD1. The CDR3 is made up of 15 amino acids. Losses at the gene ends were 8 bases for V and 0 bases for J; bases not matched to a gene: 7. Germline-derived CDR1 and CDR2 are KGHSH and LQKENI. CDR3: CASKEQGGSTDTQYF. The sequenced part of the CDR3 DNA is TGTGCCAGCAAAGAACAGGGGGGAAGCACAGATACG.

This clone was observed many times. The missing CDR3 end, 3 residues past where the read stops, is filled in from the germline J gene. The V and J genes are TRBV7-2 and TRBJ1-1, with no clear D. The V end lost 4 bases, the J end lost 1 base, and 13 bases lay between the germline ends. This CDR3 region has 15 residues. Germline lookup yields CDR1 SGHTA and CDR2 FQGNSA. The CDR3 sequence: CASSSGRGPNTEAFF. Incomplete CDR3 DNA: TGTGCCAGCAGCTCGGGGAGAGGCCCGAACACTGAA.

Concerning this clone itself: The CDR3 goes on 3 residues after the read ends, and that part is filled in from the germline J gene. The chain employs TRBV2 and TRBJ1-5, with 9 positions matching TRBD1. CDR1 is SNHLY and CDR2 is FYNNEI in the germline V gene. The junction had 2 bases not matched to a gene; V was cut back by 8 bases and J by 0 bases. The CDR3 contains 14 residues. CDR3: CASLGQGSNQPQHF. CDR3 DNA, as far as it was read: TGTGCCAGCCTGGGACAGGGTAGCAATCAGCCC. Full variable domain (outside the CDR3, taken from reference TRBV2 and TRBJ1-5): EPEVTQTPSHQVTQMGQEVILRCVPISNHLYFYWYRQILGQKVEFLVSFYNNEISEKSEIFDDQFSVERPDGSNFTLKIRSTKLEDSAMYFCASLGQGSNQPQHFGDGTRLSIL.

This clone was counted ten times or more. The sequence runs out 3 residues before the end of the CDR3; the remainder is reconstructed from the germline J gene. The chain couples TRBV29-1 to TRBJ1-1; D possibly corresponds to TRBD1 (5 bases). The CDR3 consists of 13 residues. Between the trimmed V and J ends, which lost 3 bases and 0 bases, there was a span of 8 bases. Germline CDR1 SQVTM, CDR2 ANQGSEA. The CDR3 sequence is CSVEGLLNTEAFF. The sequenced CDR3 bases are TGCAGCGTTGAGGGACTCCTGAACACTGAA.

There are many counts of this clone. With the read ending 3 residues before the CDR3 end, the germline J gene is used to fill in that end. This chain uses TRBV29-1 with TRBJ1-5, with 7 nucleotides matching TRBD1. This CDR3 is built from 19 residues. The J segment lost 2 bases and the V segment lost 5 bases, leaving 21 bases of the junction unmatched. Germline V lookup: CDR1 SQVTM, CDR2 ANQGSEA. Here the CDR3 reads CSVQLDGGGPSLRNQPQHF. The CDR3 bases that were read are TGCAGCGTTCAATTGGACGGAGGGGGCCCCTCCTTACGCAATCAGCCC.

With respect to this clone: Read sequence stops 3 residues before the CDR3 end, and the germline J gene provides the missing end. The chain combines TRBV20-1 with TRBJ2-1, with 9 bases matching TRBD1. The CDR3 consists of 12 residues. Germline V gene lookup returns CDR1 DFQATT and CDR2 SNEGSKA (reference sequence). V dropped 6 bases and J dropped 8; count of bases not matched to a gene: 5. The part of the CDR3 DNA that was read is TGCAGTGCCCACAGGGGGCACGATGAG. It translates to CSAHRGHDE. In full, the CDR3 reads CSAHRGHDEQFF.